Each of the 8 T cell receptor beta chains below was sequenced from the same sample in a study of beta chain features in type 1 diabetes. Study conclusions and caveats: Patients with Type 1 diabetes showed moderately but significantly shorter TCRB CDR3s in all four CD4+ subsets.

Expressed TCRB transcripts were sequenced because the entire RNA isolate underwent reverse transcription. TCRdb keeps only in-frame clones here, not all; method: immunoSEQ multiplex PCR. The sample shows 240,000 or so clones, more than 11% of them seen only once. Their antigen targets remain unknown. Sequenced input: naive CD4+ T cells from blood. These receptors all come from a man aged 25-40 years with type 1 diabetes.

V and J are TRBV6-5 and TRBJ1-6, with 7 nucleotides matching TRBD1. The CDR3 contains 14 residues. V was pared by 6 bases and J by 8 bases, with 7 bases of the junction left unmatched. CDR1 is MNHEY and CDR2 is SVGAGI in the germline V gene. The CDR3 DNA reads TGTGCCAGCAGCCGAGGACAGGACTATTCACCCCTCCACTTT. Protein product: CASSRGQDYSPLHF.

The CDR3 loop is CASSASGTSVNEQFF. CDR3 bases: TGTGCCAGCAGCGCATCGGGGACTAGTGTCAATGAGCAGTTCTTC. The chain recombines TRBV9 with TRBJ2-1; 8 bases agree with TRBD2. The germline V gene encodes CDR1 SGDLS and CDR2 YYNGEE. This CDR3 spans 15 amino acids. Trimming at V came to 3 bases and at J to 6 bases, leaving 8 bases not matched to a gene.

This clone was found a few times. CDR3 DNA sequence: TGTGCCAGCAGCTCAGCGAGCGGGAGTGTGGCAGATACGCAGTATTTT. It codes for CASSSASGSVADTQYF. The chain joins TRBV7-2 to TRBJ2-3; TRBD2 matches 8 bases. With V trimmed by 4 bases and J by 4 bases, 10 bases remained unmatched. The CDR3 is 16 residues long. The germline V gene has CDR1 SGHTA and CDR2 FQGNSA.

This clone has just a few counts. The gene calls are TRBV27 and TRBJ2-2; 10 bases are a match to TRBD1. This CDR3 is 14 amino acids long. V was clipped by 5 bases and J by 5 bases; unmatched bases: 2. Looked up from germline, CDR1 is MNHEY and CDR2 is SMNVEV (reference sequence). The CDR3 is CASSRTGGTGELFF. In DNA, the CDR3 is TGTGCCAGCAGTCGGACAGGGGGTACCGGGGAGCTGTTTTTT.

The CDR3 loop reads CASSSRTGTYNEQFF. The CDR3 nucleotides read TGTGCCAGCAGCTCCCGGACAGGGACCTACAATGAGCAGTTCTTC. The chain employs TRBV5-4 and TRBJ2-1, with TRBD1 matching 8 bases. The V and J ends lost 3 bases and 2 bases, in that order; junction bases with no gene match: 4. CDR1 SGHNT and CDR2 YYREEE come from the germline V gene (reference sequence). The CDR3 contains 15 residues.

CDR3 bases: TGTGCCAGCAGCCCTAGGCTGGGGCACGAGCAGTACTTC. This codes for CASSPRLGHEQYF. This chain connects TRBV4-2 to TRBJ2-7; D perhaps matches TRBD1 (5 bases). The CDR3 runs to 13 residues. CDR1 is LGHNA and CDR2 is YNFKEQ in the germline V gene. V was trimmed by 4 bases and J by 5 bases, leaving 12 bases between them.

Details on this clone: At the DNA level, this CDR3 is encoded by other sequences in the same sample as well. The CDR3 sequence is CASSLDRSYGYTF. CDR3 DNA: TGCGCCAGCAGCTTGGACCGGAGCTATGGCTACACCTTC. This chain joins TRBV5-1 and TRBJ1-2, with no clear D. Germline CDR1 SGHRS, CDR2 YFSETQ. The CDR3 runs 13 residues. The germline V and J ends were trimmed by 0 bases and 4 bases, with 7 bases remaining between them.

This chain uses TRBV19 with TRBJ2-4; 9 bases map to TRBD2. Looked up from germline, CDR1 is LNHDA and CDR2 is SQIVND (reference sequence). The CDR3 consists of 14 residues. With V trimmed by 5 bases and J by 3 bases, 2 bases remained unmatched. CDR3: CASSGLANKNIQYF. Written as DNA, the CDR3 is TGTGCCAGTAGTGGACTAGCGAACAAAAACATTCAGTACTTC.